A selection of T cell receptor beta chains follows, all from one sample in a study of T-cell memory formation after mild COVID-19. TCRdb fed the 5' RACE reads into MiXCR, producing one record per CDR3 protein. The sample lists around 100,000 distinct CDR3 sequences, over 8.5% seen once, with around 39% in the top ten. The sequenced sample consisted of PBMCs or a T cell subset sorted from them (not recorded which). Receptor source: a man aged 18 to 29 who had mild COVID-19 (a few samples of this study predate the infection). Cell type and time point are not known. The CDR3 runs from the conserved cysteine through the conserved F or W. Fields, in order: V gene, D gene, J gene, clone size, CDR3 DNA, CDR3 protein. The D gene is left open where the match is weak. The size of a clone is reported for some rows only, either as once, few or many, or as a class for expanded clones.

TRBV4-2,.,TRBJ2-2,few,TGTGCCAGCAGCCAAGATGAGGGGGGCACCGGGGAGCTGTTTTTT,CASSQDEGGTGELFF
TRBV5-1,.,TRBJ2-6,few,TGCGCCAGCAGCTTGGAAGGTTCCCTAACGTCTGGGGCCAACGTCCTGACTTTC,CASSLEGSLTSGANVLTF
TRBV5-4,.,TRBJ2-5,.,TGTGCCAGCAAACGGGAGACCCAGTACTTC,CASKRETQYF
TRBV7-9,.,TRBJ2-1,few,TGTGCCAGCAGCTGGGCCGGAGGTGAGCAGTTCTTC,CASSWAGGEQFF
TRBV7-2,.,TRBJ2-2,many,TGTGCCAGCAGCTCTCTCCCAGGAACCGCCGGGGAGCTGTTTTTT,CASSSLPGTAGELFF
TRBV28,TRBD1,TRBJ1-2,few,TGTGCCAGCAGATACGGGACAGGGGTTAACTATGGCTACACCTTC,CASRYGTGVNYGYTF
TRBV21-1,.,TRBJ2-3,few,TGTGCCAGGCGGGAACAGGCTACTATACTCACAGATACGCAGTATTTT,CARREQATILTDTQYF
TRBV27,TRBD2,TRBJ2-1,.,TGTGCCAGCAGTTCCGGACTAGAACGTCGGGAGCAGTTCTTC,CASSSGLERREQFF
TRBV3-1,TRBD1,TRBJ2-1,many,TGTGCCAGCAGCCAAGAAGCTAGGGGGCCATACAATGAGCAGTTCTTC,CASSQEARGPYNEQFF
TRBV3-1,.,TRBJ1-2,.,TGTGCCAGCAGCCCAACCGGACACCTGACTAACTATGGCTACACCTTC,CASSPTGHLTNYGYTF
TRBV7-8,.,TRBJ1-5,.,TGTGCCAGCAGCTTGTGGATTCAGAGCAATCAGCCCCAGCATTTT,CASSLWIQSNQPQHF
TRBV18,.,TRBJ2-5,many,TGTGCCAGCTCACCACGGGGGGACCAAGAGACCCAGTACTTC,CASSPRGDQETQYF
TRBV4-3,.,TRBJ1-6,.,TGCGCCAGCAGCCAAGGAATCAGCGATTATAATTCACCCCTCCACTTT,CASSQGISDYNSPLHF
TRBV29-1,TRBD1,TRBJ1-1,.,TGCAGCGTTCTTAACCTGACAGGGAGGACTGAAGCTTTCTTT,CSVLNLTGRTEAFF
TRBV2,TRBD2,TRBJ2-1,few,TGTGCCAGCAGCTACAGTCCCTCTAGCGGGGCAAGTAATGAGCAGTTCTTC,CASSYSPSSGASNEQFF
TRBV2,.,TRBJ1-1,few,TGTGCCAGCAGTGAAGCGCAGATGAACACTGAAGCTTTCTTT,CASSEAQMNTEAFF
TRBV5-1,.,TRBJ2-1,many,TGCGCCAGCACAGGGGCTAACTACAATGAGCAGTTCTTC,CASTGANYNEQFF
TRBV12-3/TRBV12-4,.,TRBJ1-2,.,TGTGCCAGCAGTTTCGGGCAGGTCGAGAGGGGCTACACCTTC,CASSFGQVERGYTF
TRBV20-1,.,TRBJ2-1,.,TGCAGTGTGGGGATTTTGAATGAGCAGTTCTTC,CSVGILNEQFF
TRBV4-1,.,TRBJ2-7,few,TGCGCCAGCAGCCAAGAGGGGAATCCCTACGAGCAGTACTTC,CASSQEGNPYEQYF
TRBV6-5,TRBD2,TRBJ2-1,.,TGTGCCAGCACCTACGGATGGACTAGCTCCGATGAGCAGTTCTTC,CASTYGWTSSDEQFF
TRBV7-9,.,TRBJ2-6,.,TGTGCCACCCCCGGGGCCAACGTCCTGACTTTC,CATPGANVLTF
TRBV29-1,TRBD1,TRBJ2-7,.,TGCAGCGCCATGGGACAGGGTATTGGCGAGCAGTACTTC,CSAMGQGIGEQYF
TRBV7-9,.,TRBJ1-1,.,TGTGCCAGCAGCCGGAACTTAAGGGAGGGGGACACTGAAGCTTTCTTT,CASSRNLREGDTEAFF
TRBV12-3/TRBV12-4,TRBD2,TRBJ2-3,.,TGTGCCAGCAGTTTAAAGGGACTAGCGGGGTACACAGATACGCAGTATTTT,CASSLKGLAGYTDTQYF
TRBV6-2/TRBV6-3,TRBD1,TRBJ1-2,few,TGTGCCAGCAGTTACTCGACAGGGTTTGGCTACACCTTC,CASSYSTGFGYTF
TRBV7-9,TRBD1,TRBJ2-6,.,TGTGCCAGCAGCGGACAGGGAACGGCTGGGGCCAACGTCCTGACTTTC,CASSGQGTAGANVLTF
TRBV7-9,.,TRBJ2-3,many,TGTGCCAGCAGCTTATCAGAGGTGGATACGCAGTATTTT,CASSLSEVDTQYF
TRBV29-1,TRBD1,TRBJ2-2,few,TGCAGCGTTACCCCAGGGGGCGCGGCCGGGGAGCTGTTTTTT,CSVTPGGAAGELFF
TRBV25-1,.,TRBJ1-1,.,TGTGCCAGCAGTCCTACGGTCAACACTGAAGCTTTCTTT,CASSPTVNTEAFF
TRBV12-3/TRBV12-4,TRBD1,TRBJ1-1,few,TGTGCCAGCAGTTCAGGGGGCCCTGAAGCTTTCTTT,CASSSGGPEAFF
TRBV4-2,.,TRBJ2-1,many,TGTGCCAGCAGCCAAGATGGGGAGACGGGGTACAATGAGCAGTTCTTC,CASSQDGETGYNEQFF
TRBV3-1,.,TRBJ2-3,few,TGTGCCAGCAGCCACTTGATCAATGTCCGGGGGACCACAGATACGCAGTATTTT,CASSHLINVRGTTDTQYF
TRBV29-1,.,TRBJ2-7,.,TGCAGCGTTGAAGATCTTAGGTCCTACGAGCAGTACTTC,CSVEDLRSYEQYF
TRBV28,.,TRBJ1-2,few,TGTGCCAGCGGGACCTTCTATGGCTACACCTTC,CASGTFYGYTF
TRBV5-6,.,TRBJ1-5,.,TGTGCCAGCAGCTTCAATACCCAGCCCCAGCATTTT,CASSFNTQPQHF
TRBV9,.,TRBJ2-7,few,TGTGCCAGCAGCGTAGACGGCGCAGGCACCTACGAGCAGTACTTC,CASSVDGAGTYEQYF
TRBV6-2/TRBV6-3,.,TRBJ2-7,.,TGTGCCAGCAGTTATAGGGCCAATGCCTACGAGCAGTACTTC,CASSYRANAYEQYF
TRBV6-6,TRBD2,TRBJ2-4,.,TGTGCCAGCAGTTACTCGAAGGCAGCGGGGGGCTTACTCAACATTCAGTACTTC,CASSYSKAAGGLLNIQYF
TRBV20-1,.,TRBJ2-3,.,TGCAGTGCTAGTGATTTGGGGAGTAGGGGCGGAACAGATACGCAGTATTTT,CSASDLGSRGGTDTQYF
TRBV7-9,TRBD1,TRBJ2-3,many,TGTGCCAGCGAAGGACAGGGCCCAGATACGCAGTATTTT,CASEGQGPDTQYF
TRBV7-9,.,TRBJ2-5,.,TGTGCCAGCAGCTTCTCTTTAGACGAGACCCAGTACTTC,CASSFSLDETQYF
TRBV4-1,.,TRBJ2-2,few,TGCGCCAGCAGCCTCCCCCTAGAGGGTCTGGCCACCGGGGAGCTGTTTTTT,CASSLPLEGLATGELFF
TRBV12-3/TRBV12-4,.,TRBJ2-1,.,TGTGCCAGCAGCACAGGGATAACGTACAATGAGCAGTTCTTC,CASSTGITYNEQFF
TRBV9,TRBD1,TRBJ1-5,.,TGTGCCAGCAGCCCCGGACAGGGAATTCAGCCCCAGCATTTT,CASSPGQGIQPQHF
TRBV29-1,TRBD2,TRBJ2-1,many,TGCAGCGTTGGCCCCGGGACTAGCGGGGATGGGCAGTTCTTC,CSVGPGTSGDGQFF
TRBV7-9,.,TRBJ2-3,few,TGTGCCAGCAGGATTCTTAGTCCGGGGGCAACAGATACGCAGTATTTT,CASRILSPGATDTQYF
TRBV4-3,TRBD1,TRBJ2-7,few,TGCGCCAGCAGCCAAGATATCCAGGGGGATCTCTGGGAGCAGTACTTC,CASSQDIQGDLWEQYF
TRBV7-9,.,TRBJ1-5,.,TGTGCCAGCAGCTTAGACATCCAGCCCCAGCATTTT,CASSLDIQPQHF
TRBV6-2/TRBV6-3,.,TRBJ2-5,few,TGTGCCAGCTCCTACGGGCCAGATCAAGAGACCCAGTACTTC,CASSYGPDQETQYF
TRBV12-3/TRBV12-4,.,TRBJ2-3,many,TGTGCCAGCAGCATACAGGGTCCACAGGATACGCAGTATTTT,CASSIQGPQDTQYF
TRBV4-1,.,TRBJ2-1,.,TGCGCCAGCAGCCAAGTACAGAATGAGCAGTTCTTC,CASSQVQNEQFF
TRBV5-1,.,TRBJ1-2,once,TGCGCCAGCAGCGGGGAGGGGCCGGACAGAAACAACTATGGCTACACCTTC,CASSGEGPDRNNYGYTF
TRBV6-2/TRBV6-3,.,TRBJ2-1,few,TGTGCCAGCAGTTACCCCGGACAGCCTAATGAGCAGTTCTTC,CASSYPGQPNEQFF
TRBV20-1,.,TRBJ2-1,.,TGCAGTGCTAGAGTTCGGGCTAGAGAGAACAATGAGCAGTTCTTC,CSARVRARENNEQFF